Shown below are 7 T cell receptor beta chains from a single sample sequenced in a study of T-cell reconstitution after alpha-beta-depleted transplantation in children. Unique molecular identifiers tagged the TCRbeta library. TCRdb called the PCR reads again in MiXCR, with one record for every CDR3 protein. The sample includes about 310,000 distinct CDR3 sequences, around 25% of them seen just once. The specimen comprised PBMCs, mostly from graft donor cells, sampled 180 days after TCRalphabeta/CD19-depleted stem cell transplant. The receptors here all came from a male patient between 10 and 17 years old who had a stem cell transplant for acute lymphoblastic leukemia, so the T cells may come from the graft donor.

This clonotype was found a few times. The rearrangement links TRBV28 to TRBJ2-7; either TRBD1 or TRBD2 may supply D (5 bases each). The CDR3 is 14 amino acids. Trimming left V 1 base short and J 5 bases short, with 12 bases between. Looked up from germline, CDR1 is MDHEN and CDR2 is SYDVKM. CDR3 amino acids: CASSLLERGDEQYF. The CDR3 DNA is TGTGCCAGCAGTTTATTGGAGAGGGGTGACGAGCAGTACTTC.

This clonotype was counted a few times. V is TRBV20-1 and J is TRBJ2-5; TRBD1 might be the D (6 bases). Looked up from germline, CDR1 is DFQATT and CDR2 is SNEGSKA (reference sequence). The CDR3 spans 13 residues. The V end lost 3 bases, the J end lost 0 bases, and 8 bases lay between the germline ends. DNA for the CDR3: TGCAGTGCTAGCCGGGACAACCAAGAGACCCAGTACTTC. Translation: CSASRDNQETQYF.

Only one count was recorded for this clonotype. The V and J genes are TRBV20-1 and TRBJ2-3; 7 nucleotides match TRBD2. The CDR3 is made up of 17 amino acids. After removal of 7 bases from V and 7 bases from J, the junction contained 23 bases not matched to a gene. Germline V gene sequence: CDR1 DFQATT, CDR2 SNEGSKA (reference sequence). CDR3 DNA sequence: TGCAGTGGCCCCAGATTCGATCCGGGACTATCGTCTCATACGCAGTATTTT. It encodes CSGPRFDPGLSSHTQYF.

The genes are TRBV10-3 and TRBJ1-6; D is possibly TRBD1 (5 bases). CDR1 ENHRY and CDR2 SYGVKD come from the germline V gene. The V gene lost 11 bases and the J gene lost 5 bases, with 13 bases spanning the gap. The CDR3 loop spans 13 amino acids. CDR3 sequence reads: CALTGRDNSPLHF. The CDR3, as DNA: TGTGCCCTCACCGGCAGGGATAATTCACCCCTCCACTTT.

The rearrangement links TRBV5-1 to TRBJ1-1; D ambiguous. The length of the CDR3 is 14 residues. V was pared by 0 bases and J by 1 base, with 7 bases between. The germline CDR1 and CDR2 sequences are SGHRS and YFSETQ. The CDR3 protein is CASSLVPANTEAFF. Written as DNA, the CDR3 is TGCGCCAGCAGCTTGGTGCCTGCGAACACTGAAGCTTTCTTT. The full variable domain, in which reference TRBV5-1 and TRBJ1-1 provide the parts outside the CDR3, is KAGVTQTPRYLIKTRGQQVTLSCSPISGHRSVSWYQQTPGQGLQFLFEYFSETQRNKGNFPGRFSGRQFSNSRSEMNVSTLELGDSALYLCASSLVPANTEAFFGQGTRLTVV.

This clonotype has only a few counts. The chain recombines TRBV20-1 with TRBJ2-4; D is unclear. Germline V lookup: CDR1 DFQATT, CDR2 SNEGSKA (reference sequence). The CDR3 spans 12 residues. V dropped 6 bases and J dropped 3 bases, with 9 bases sitting between them. The CDR3 region is CSASVSKNIQYF. CDR3 DNA: TGCAGTGCAAGTGTGAGCAAAAACATTCAGTACTTC.

The table lists this clonotype with a few counts. The V gene is TRBV3-1, the J gene TRBJ1-1; D is unresolved. The CDR3 loop spans 13 amino acids. With 4 bases removed from V and 0 bases from J, the gap between germline ends came to 6 bases. In germline, CDR1 is LGHDT, CDR2 YNNKEL (reference sequence). In nucleotides, the CDR3 is TGTGCCAGCAGCCCATATATGAACACTGAAGCTTTCTTT. Protein: CASSPYMNTEAFF.